The 32 T cell receptor beta chains in this list originate from one sample, sequenced in a study of blood T cell repertoires in COVID-19. TCRdb's table, derived via immunoSEQ multiplex PCR, lists solely in-frame clones and lacks some. The data show 140,000 to 150,000 clones, about 80% seen once. Sequences were obtained from peripheral blood. The source of these receptors is a middle-aged man with acute or convalescent COVID-19.

This clone was seen just once. The rearrangement joins TRBV5-1 to TRBJ1-2, with TRBD1 identical over 7 bases. Germline CDR1 is SGHRS and CDR2 is YFSETQ. Trimming took 0 bases from V and 7 from J; bases not matched to a gene: 6. The CDR3 has 14 amino acids. The CDR3 coding sequence is TGCGCCAGCAGCTTGGTTTTTGGGGACAGTGGCTACACCTTC. Translation: CASSLVFGDSGYTF.

The chain carries TRBV9 and TRBJ2-1; TRBD2 aligns across 11 bases. Germline trimming cut 0 bases from V and 8 bases from J; bases unmatched to any gene: 7. Per the germline V gene, CDR1 is SGDLS and CDR2 is YYNGEE. The CDR3 runs to 16 residues. CDR3 residues: CASSVGSSGGIDEQFF. The CDR3, as DNA: TGTGCCAGCAGCGTAGGGTCTAGCGGGGGGATTGATGAGCAGTTCTTC.

The V and J genes are TRBV5-8 and TRBJ1-2; 8 bases line up with TRBD1. J was trimmed by 7 bases and V by 5 bases; bases with no gene match: 10. Germline V gene lookup returns CDR1 SGHTS and CDR2 YDEGEE. This CDR3 is 14 amino acids long. CDR3 DNA: TGTGCCAGCAGGAGAGGACAGGGATTCGGTGGCTACACCTTC. This translates into CASRRGQGFGGYTF.

Comments on this clone: The same CDR3 is also encoded by other DNA sequences in this sample. The chain couples TRBV4-1 to TRBJ1-1, with D perhaps matching TRBD1 (6 bases). The CDR3 covers 14 residues. CDR1 is MGHRA and CDR2 is YSYEKL in the germline V gene. Deletions cut 3 bases from V and 1 base from J, with 9 bases between. CDR3 amino acids: CASSQDSPNTEAFF. The CDR3 region has the DNA TGCGCCAGCAGCCAGGACAGCCCGAACACTGAAGCTTTCTTT.

The chain has TRBV5-1 and TRBJ2-3; D might be TRBD1 (5 bases). V lost 2 bases, J lost 0 bases, and 13 bases lay in between. Germline V lookup: CDR1 SGHRS, CDR2 YFSETQ. The CDR3 covers 16 residues. This CDR3 is CASSFETGISTDTQYF. CDR3 nucleotide sequence: TGCGCCAGCAGCTTTGAAACAGGAATCAGCACAGATACGCAGTATTTT.

J is TRBJ1-6 and V is TRBV5-1; D may be TRBD1 (5 bases). This CDR3 has 14 residues. Trimming shortened V by 5 bases and J by 8 bases, and 14 bases separated the two germline ends. The germline CDR1 and CDR2 sequences are SGHRS and YFSETQ. This chain's CDR3 is CASRRTSDDSPLHF. The CDR3 DNA follows: TGCGCCAGCAGGCGGACATCGGATGATTCACCCCTCCACTTT.

The chain is built from TRBV2 and TRBJ2-5; 10 positions agree with TRBD2. Germline assignment: CDR1 SNHLY and CDR2 FYNNEI. After removal of 7 bases from V and 5 bases from J, the junction contained 4 bases not matched to a gene. CDR3 length equals 13 residues. This chain's CDR3 is CASTAGGGETQYF. For the CDR3, the DNA is TGTGCCAGCACAGCGGGGGGGGGTGAGACCCAGTACTTC.

The chain is built from TRBV11-2 and TRBJ2-7, with 11 bases that match TRBD2. The CDR3 totals 15 residues. V gave up 1 base and J gave up 6 bases; unmatched junction bases: 5. CDR1 SGHAT and CDR2 FQNNGV come from the germline V gene. The CDR3 coding sequence is TGTGCCAGCAGCTTAGGTAGCGGGGGGGCCGGCGAGCAGTACGTC. Protein product: CASSLGSGGAGEQYV.

CDR3 DNA: TGTGCCAGCAGTGAAACGGGTCCGAACGGAGCTTTCTTT. This encodes CASSETGPNGAFF. The chain has TRBV6-1 and TRBJ1-1; D is unresolved. The CDR3 is 13 amino acids. V lost 2 bases and J lost 10, with 14 bases in between. From germline, CDR1 is MNHNS and CDR2 SASEGT.

This rearrangement joins TRBV10-3 to TRBJ1-2; 7 bases fit TRBD1. With V trimmed by 6 bases and J by 4 bases, 5 bases remained unmatched. The CDR3 loop spans 13 amino acids. Germline CDR1 ENHRY, CDR2 SYGVKD. The CDR3 DNA is TGTGCCATCAGCAGGGACAGCCGCTATGGCTACACCTTC. Protein: CAISRDSRYGYTF.

V gene TRBV5-1 combines with J gene TRBJ1-1; weak D call: TRBD1 (5 bases). Deletions cut 4 bases from V and 0 bases from J, with 19 bases between. The germline V gene encodes CDR1 SGHRS and CDR2 YFSETQ. This CDR3 comprises 17 residues. DNA for the CDR3: TGCGCCAGCAGCCGTTATACAGGAAACGCAATGAACACTGAAGCTTTCTTT. Translated, it gives CASSRYTGNAMNTEAFF.

This clone was picked up a small number of times. The chain carries TRBV12-5 and TRBJ1-5; TRBD1 might be the D (6 bases). Deletions cut 7 bases from V and 6 bases from J, with 19 bases between. Germline CDR1 and CDR2: LGHNT and FRNRAP. This CDR3 is 15 amino acids long. The CDR3 nucleotides are TGTGCTAGTGTCTCAATGGGGGGGCACGGTCAGCCCCAGCATTTT. It encodes CASVSMGGHGQPQHF.

This chain connects TRBV9 to TRBJ1-2, with D possibly TRBD1 on 6 matching bases. CDR1 SGDLS and CDR2 YYNGEE come from the germline V gene. V lost 3 bases, J lost 5 bases, and 11 bases lay in between. The CDR3 is 13 amino acids. This CDR3 reads CASSATGQYGYTF. The CDR3 DNA reads TGTGCCAGCAGCGCGACAGGACAATATGGCTACACCTTC.

This clone was seen a handful of times. The chain links TRBV11-2 to TRBJ2-5, with 8 bases identical to TRBD2. The CDR3 runs 19 residues. Trimming removed 4 bases from V and 0 bases from J; junction bases left unmatched: 16. CDR1 is SGHAT, CDR2 FQNNGV, per germline. The CDR3 is CASSSGRRGARPDQETQYF. CDR3 bases: TGTGCCAGCAGCTCGGGGCGGCGGGGGGCACGTCCAGACCAAGAGACCCAGTACTTC.

In its sample, this clone was seen once. This chain joins TRBV19 and TRBJ2-6; tentative D call: TRBD2 (5 bases). The CDR3 sequence is 18 residues long. Trimming stripped 3 bases from V and 0 bases from J, with 15 bases between. Germline V gives CDR1 LNHDA, CDR2 SQIVND (reference sequence). CDR3 coding DNA: TGTGCCAGTAGTATCTCTGGACTCCTGAGCTCTGGGGCCAACGTCCTGACTTTC. This codes for CASSISGLLSSGANVLTF.

As DNA, the CDR3 is TGTGCCAGCAGCTTAGGGCCAGCGGGGGGCAATGAGCAGTTCTTC. It codes for CASSLGPAGGNEQFF. J is TRBJ2-1 and V is TRBV7-6, with 9 bases lining up with TRBD2. This CDR3 contains 15 residues. Germline loops: CDR1 SGHVS, CDR2 FNYEAQ. The V gene end was trimmed by 1 base and the J gene end by 6 bases; junction bases not matched to a gene: 4. Variable domain in full (rest from reference TRBV7-6 and TRBJ2-1): GAGVSQSPRYKVTKRGQDVALRCDPISGHVSLYWYRQALGQGPEFLTYFNYEAQQDKSGLPNDRFSAERPEGSISTLTIQRTEQRDSAMYRCASSLGPAGGNEQFFGPGTRLTVL.

The chain couples TRBV2 to TRBJ1-4; 7 positions agree with TRBD1. The V gene's germline CDR1 is SNHLY and CDR2 FYNNEI. The junction had 7 bases not matched to a gene; V was cut back by 6 bases and J by 3 bases. This CDR3 comprises 15 residues. CDR3 protein: CASRGQFTSNEKLFF. The CDR3 bases are TGTGCCAGCAGGGGACAGTTCACTTCTAATGAAAAACTGTTTTTT.

The chain couples TRBV6-5 to TRBJ2-3; 10 bases fit TRBD2. The CDR3 extends over 16 amino acids. Germline V CDR1 and CDR2: MNHEY, SVGAGI. J lost 5 bases, V lost 0 bases, and 5 bases had no gene match. CDR3: CASSYSASGGKDTQYF. The DNA for the CDR3 is TGTGCCAGCAGTTACTCGGCTAGCGGGGGAAAAGATACGCAGTATTTT.

The chain joins TRBV15 to TRBJ2-3; weak D call: TRBD2 (5 bases). V gave up 1 base and J gave up 5 bases, with 7 bases separating them. The CDR3 consists of 13 residues. Germline V CDR1 and CDR2: LNHNV, YYDKDF (reference sequence). The CDR3 protein is CATSRVGLDTQYF. CDR3 nucleotide sequence: TGTGCCACCAGCAGAGTAGGACTAGATACGCAGTATTTT.

V gene TRBV7-6 combines with J gene TRBJ1-5, with unresolved D. This CDR3 is built from 17 residues. Per germline, CDR1 SGHVS and CDR2 FNYEAQ. The V end was cut by 5 bases, the J end by 0 bases, with 17 bases between. CDR3 in amino acids: CASSLCWRRDSNQPQHF. CDR3 nucleotides: TGTGCCAGCAGCCTATGCTGGCGACGGGATAGCAATCAGCCCCAGCATTTT. The variable domain in full, with the rest retrieved from reference TRBV7-6 and TRBJ1-5, is GAGVSQSPRYKVTKRGQDVALRCDPISGHVSLYWYRQALGQGPEFLTYFNYEAQQDKSGLPNDRFSAERPEGSISTLTIQRTEQRDSAMYRCASSLCWRRDSNQPQHFGDGTRLSIL.

The chain has TRBV3-1 (or the pseudogene TRBV3-2) and TRBJ1-5; D possibly corresponds to TRBD1 (5 bases). V lost 0 bases and J lost 5, with 8 bases in between. CDR3 length: 14 amino acids. CDR1 and CDR2 from the germline V gene are LGHDT and YNNKEL (reference sequence). This CDR3 is CASSQDREDQPQHF. For the CDR3, the DNA is TGTGCCAGCAGCCAAGACAGGGAGGATCAGCCCCAGCATTTT.

The rearrangement uses TRBV7-2 and TRBJ2-5, with a possible D match to TRBD2 (6 bases). Germline-derived CDR1 and CDR2 are SGHTA and FQGNSA. The CDR3 extends over 14 amino acids. The V and J ends lost 5 bases and 6 bases respectively, with 16 bases between them. In nucleotides, the CDR3 is TGTGCCAGCAGCGCGTCGGGAGCGGAGAAGACCCAGTACTTC. It codes for CASSASGAEKTQYF.

The chain recombines TRBV24-1 with TRBJ2-5, with D maybe TRBD2 (6 bases). V was pared by 5 bases and J by 5 bases, with 11 bases between. This CDR3 is built from 13 residues. Germline V gene sequence: CDR1 KGHDR, CDR2 SFDVKD. Here the CDR3 reads CATSGGGGETQYF. CDR3 nucleotide sequence: TGTGCCACCAGTGGGGGTGGGGGGGAGACCCAGTACTTC.

This chain joins TRBV27 and TRBJ2-1, with 14 nucleotides matching TRBD2. The V segment lost 0 bases and the J segment 3 bases; nucleotides outside the gene matches: 7. Per the germline V gene, CDR1 is MNHEY and CDR2 is SMNVEV (reference sequence). The CDR3 consists of 19 residues. This CDR3 is CASSLSPGTSGRGYNEQFF. Here the CDR3 DNA reads TGTGCCAGCAGTTTATCCCCCGGGACTAGCGGGAGAGGCTACAATGAGCAGTTCTTC.

The V call is TRBV12-3 or TRBV12-4, the J call TRBJ2-7; the D gene is possibly TRBD2 (6 bases). The CDR3 covers 12 residues. V lost 8 bases to trimming and J lost 3 bases, with 11 bases between them. CDR3 bases: TGTGCCAGCCTGGGAGGCGACTACGAGCAGTACGTC. Its translation: CASLGGDYEQYV.

The chain recombines TRBV27 with TRBJ1-1; D might be TRBD1 (6 bases). This CDR3 contains 12 residues. The V gene's germline CDR1 is MNHEY and CDR2 SMNVEV (reference sequence). V shed 6 bases and J shed 6 bases, with 11 bases lying between them. CDR3 sequence (DNA): TGTGCCAGCAGCACAGGGTCCGCTGAAGCTTTCTTT. It yields the protein CASSTGSAEAFF.

V is TRBV6-5 and J is TRBJ1-4; D ambiguous. The CDR3 length is 15 residues. The germline V gene has CDR1 MNHEY and CDR2 SVGAGI. The V end lost 4 bases, the J end lost 7 bases, and 16 bases lay between the germline ends. The CDR3 region is CASSSYGVSGEKLFF. The CDR3 nucleotides are TGTGCCAGCAGTTCCTACGGGGTGTCGGGTGAAAAACTGTTTTTT.

The chain carries TRBV18 and TRBJ2-4; D may be TRBD2 (6 bases). This CDR3 spans 15 amino acids. CDR1 is KGHSH, CDR2 LQKENI, per germline. V dropped 1 base and J dropped 3 bases, with 10 bases sitting between them. The CDR3 loop reads CASSPLGGDKNIQYF. CDR3 sequence (DNA): TGTGCCAGCTCACCACTGGGCGGGGACAAAAACATTCAGTACTTC.

V and J are TRBV6-5 and TRBJ1-1, with D possibly matching TRBD1 (5 bases). Germline V lookup: CDR1 MNHEY, CDR2 SVGAGI. Trimming shortened V by 6 bases and J by 5 bases, and 19 bases separated the two germline ends. The CDR3 spans 15 residues. Here the CDR3 DNA reads TGTGCCAGCAGACAACTCCAGGGAGGAGGGACTGAAGCTTTCTTT. Translating gives CASRQLQGGGTEAFF.

This clone was observed a handful of times. The gene calls are TRBV20-1 and TRBJ2-3; the D is unclear. The CDR3 covers 15 residues. Between the trimmed V and J ends, which lost 3 bases and 0 bases, there was a span of 13 bases. Germline CDR1 is DFQATT and CDR2 is SNEGSKA (reference sequence). The CDR3 region has the DNA TGCAGTGCTAGTCTGCCGGAGACTAGCACAGATACGCAGTATTTT. It codes for CSASLPETSTDTQYF.

This clone occurred a few times. The chain recombines TRBV12-5 with TRBJ1-1; tentatively, D is TRBD1 (6 bases). Trimming took 6 bases from V and 4 from J, leaving 12 bases between them. The germline gives CDR1 LGHNT, CDR2 FRNRAP. The CDR3 totals 13 residues. CDR3 residues: CASGPYRVTEAFF. The DNA for the CDR3 is TGTGCTAGTGGCCCTTACAGGGTCACTGAAGCTTTCTTT.

The gene calls are TRBV27 and TRBJ2-5; D possibly corresponds to TRBD2 (6 bases). CDR1 is MNHEY, CDR2 SMNVEV, per germline (reference sequence). This CDR3 is built from 15 residues. V lost 5 bases to trimming and J lost 5 bases, with 18 bases between them. CDR3 DNA sequence: TGTGCCAGCAGTCTAACCGGGACCCGGGGGGAGACCCAGTACTTC. Its translation: CASSLTGTRGETQYF.